This T cell receptor beta chain was identified during a study of blood T cell repertoires in COVID-19. Turning to the study itself: Some COVID-19 samples were acute and others convalescent; all came from the United States, Italy and Spain.

In the original analysis: Amplification with reference gene primers provided the estimates of nucleated cell counts. Sequencing was performed with immunoSEQ multiplex PCR; in TCRdb, only in-frame clones are kept and a portion is missing. V and J calls and clone size come straight from that table; D and trimming were deduced from the DNA. The repertoire holds 95,000 to 100,000 clones, with around 87% as singletons. With 0 bases clipped from V and 5 bases from J, the junction kept 10 bases outside the gene matches. Germline CDR1 LGHNA, CDR2 YNFKEQ. The CDR3 contains 17 residues. V gene TRBV4-2 combines with J gene TRBJ2-7, with 10 bases matching TRBD2. Sequencing was performed on peripheral blood. The receptor's source is a woman aged 25 to 39 with acute or convalescent COVID-19. The CDR3 DNA follows: TGTGCCAGCAGCCAAGATAAGTACGAGCGGGGGGGCCACGAGCAGTACTTC. It is translated as CASSQDKYERGGHEQYF.